One and the same sample provided the 20 T cell receptor beta chains below, sequenced in a study of blood T cell repertoires in COVID-19. Here immunoSEQ multiplex PCR was the method, and the copy in TCRdb shows in-frame clones only, minus some. The sample lists roughly 260,000 clones; about 90% were seen once. The sample consisted of peripheral blood. The receptors shown here come from a woman between 50 and 59 years old who had recovered from COVID-19.

V and J are TRBV2 and TRBJ2-7; D not certain. Germline V gene lookup returns CDR1 SNHLY and CDR2 FYNNEI. V gave up 6 bases and J gave up 6 bases, with 12 bases separating them. The length of the CDR3 is 12 residues. CDR3 bases: TGTGCCAGCAGGGCTTACAGTTTCGAGCAGTACTTC. This codes for CASRAYSFEQYF.

The chain is built from TRBV6-5 and TRBJ2-1; the D gene is possibly TRBD2 (6 bases). The CDR3 runs to 15 residues. The germline gives CDR1 MNHEY, CDR2 SVGAGI. The V and J ends lost 6 bases and 8 bases respectively, with 20 bases between them. In nucleotides, the CDR3 is TGTGCCAGCAGGACAGTTGATCAGGGAGGCCATGAGCAGTTCTTC. Translated, it gives CASRTVDQGGHEQFF.

V usage is TRBV27 and J usage is TRBJ1-1; TRBD1 might be the D (5 bases). Per the germline V gene, CDR1 is MNHEY and CDR2 is SMNVEV (reference sequence). V lost 11 bases and J 0 bases, leaving 16 bases between the germline ends. The CDR3 extends over 14 amino acids. This CDR3 is CASGPGRMNTEAFF. The CDR3 coding sequence is TGTGCCTCAGGGCCAGGGCGTATGAACACTGAAGCTTTCTTT.

The CDR3 DNA sequence: TGCGCCAGCAGCCAAGAGCGGCGGGGCAATCAGCCCCAGCATTTT. Its protein is CASSQERRGNQPQHF. This chain connects TRBV4-3 to TRBJ1-5; D not certain. Looked up from germline, CDR1 is LGHNA and CDR2 is YSLEER. The V end was cut by 0 bases, the J end by 2 bases, with 8 bases between. The CDR3 is made up of 15 amino acids.

The rearrangement links TRBV7-9 to TRBJ2-1; tentatively, D is TRBD2 (5 bases). This CDR3 contains 15 residues. The germline V gene has CDR1 SEHNR and CDR2 FQNEAQ (reference sequence). Trimming removed 5 bases from V and 8 bases from J, with 19 bases in between. The CDR3 nucleotides read TGTGCCAGCAGCCCGAAGCGGCGGTTTAGCCATGAGCAGTTCTTC. Protein product: CASSPKRRFSHEQFF.

DNA of the CDR3: TGTGCCAGCAGCGATCCTGACAGGGGAACTAATGAAAAACTGTTTTTT. Protein product: CASSDPDRGTNEKLFF. The chain uses TRBV5-4 and TRBJ1-4, with 8 bases matching TRBD1. Germline V gene lookup returns CDR1 SGHNT and CDR2 YYREEE (reference sequence). This CDR3 contains 16 residues. The J segment lost 1 base and the V segment lost 4 bases, leaving 6 bases of the junction unmatched. Drawing the rest from reference TRBV5-4 and TRBJ1-4, the complete variable domain is ETGVTQSPTHLIKTRGQQVTLRCSSQSGHNTVSWYQQALGQGPQFIFQYYREEENGRGNFPPRFSGLQFPNYSSELNVNALELDDSALYLCASSDPDRGTNEKLFFGSGTQLSVL.

The chain couples TRBV15 to TRBJ1-4; no reliable D call. Germline assignment: CDR1 LNHNV and CDR2 YYDKDF (reference sequence). The CDR3 loop spans 18 amino acids. V gave up 0 bases and J gave up 0 bases, with 14 bases separating them. CDR3 sequence (DNA): TGTGCCACCAGCAGAGATTCAGCCCTGAGCGCAACTAATGAAAAACTGTTTTTT. Its translation: CATSRDSALSATNEKLFF.

This chain uses TRBV13 with TRBJ1-2, with D perhaps TRBD1 (6 bases). The CDR3 is 16 amino acids. V lost 5 bases and J lost 6, with 22 bases in between. Germline values: CDR1 PRHDT, CDR2 FYEKMQ (reference sequence). In DNA form, the CDR3 reads TGTGCCAGCAGCCTATATCTCCGGGACAAAAAGCATGGCTACACCTTC. Translated: CASSLYLRDKKHGYTF.

The table lists this clone with a count of one. This chain links TRBV7-9 with TRBJ1-3, with D uncertain. The CDR3 length is 12 residues. Germline V gene data show CDR1 as SEHNR and CDR2 as FQNEAQ (reference sequence). Trimming shortened V by 5 bases and J by 9 bases, and 11 bases separated the two germline ends. The CDR3 loop reads CASSPVGGTIYF. CDR3 DNA: TGTGCCAGCAGCCCGGTGGGAGGCACCATATATTTT.

This rearrangement joins TRBV7-9 to TRBJ1-1, with D unclear. CDR1 and CDR2 (germline): SEHNR, FQNEAQ (reference sequence). The CDR3 consists of 12 residues. The V gene lost 5 bases and the J gene lost 9 bases, with 13 bases spanning the gap. CDR3 nucleotides: TGTGCCAGCAGCATCGAACCGGGGAAAGCTTTCTTT. This sequence encodes CASSIEPGKAFF. Together with reference TRBV7-9 and TRBJ1-1, the CDR3 gives the full variable domain: DTGVSQNPRHKITKRGQNVTFRCDPISEHNRLYWYRQTLGQGPEFLTYFQNEAQLEKSRLLSDRFSAERPKGSFSTLEIQRTEQGDSAMYLCASSIEPGKAFFGQGTRLTVV.

The chain employs TRBV6-1 and TRBJ1-6, with TRBD1 matching over 9 bases. The CDR3 has 15 residues. Germline V gene lookup returns CDR1 MNHNS and CDR2 SASEGT. V lost 1 base to trimming and J lost 6 bases; unmatched junction nucleotides: 1. Here the CDR3 reads CASSEVDRGNSPLHF. The CDR3 DNA reads as TGTGCCAGCAGTGAAGTGGACAGGGGTAATTCACCCCTCCACTTT.

This chain uses TRBV7-2 with TRBJ2-3; D not resolved. Germline V gene lookup returns CDR1 SGHTA and CDR2 FQGNSA. Trimming took off 2 bases at V and 1 base at J, with 4 bases between the two ends. This CDR3 has 13 residues. CDR3 sequence reads: CASSLLRTDTQYF. The CDR3 DNA reads as TGTGCCAGCAGCTTACTACGCACAGATACGCAGTATTTT.

The V gene is TRBV7-8, the J gene TRBJ2-7; D may be TRBD2 (6 bases). Germline CDR1 is SGHVS and CDR2 is FQNEAQ. This CDR3 spans 15 amino acids. V lost 3 bases and J lost 1, with 13 bases in between. The CDR3 DNA is TGTGCCAGCAGCTTTGGCGGGGCGGATTCCTACGAGCAGTACTTC. Translating gives CASSFGGADSYEQYF.

The rearrangement links TRBV7-8 to TRBJ2-3, with TRBD1 identical over 11 bases. In germline, CDR1 is SGHVS, CDR2 FQNEAQ. The CDR3 covers 15 residues. The trim removed 4 bases at V and 4 bases at J, leaving 4 bases unmatched. The CDR3 DNA follows: TGTGCCAGCAGCTATGCGGGACAGGGGGCAGATACGCAGTATTTT. Its translation: CASSYAGQGADTQYF.

The J gene is TRBJ2-2, the V gene TRBV5-8; tentative D call: TRBD2 (5 bases). The V gene's germline CDR1 is SGHTS and CDR2 YDEGEE. The CDR3 has 13 amino acids. The germline V and J ends were trimmed by 4 bases and 5 bases, with 9 bases remaining between them. The DNA of the CDR3 is TGTGCCAGCAGCACTAGGGTTACCGGGGAGCTGTTTTTT. This gives the protein CASSTRVTGELFF.

The V call is TRBV4-2, the J call TRBJ2-7; 7 bases line up with TRBD1. From germline, CDR1 is LGHNA and CDR2 YNFKEQ. This CDR3 region has 15 residues. V was clipped by 1 base and J by 0 bases; unmatched bases: 3. The CDR3 loop reads CASSQAGTASYEQYF. The CDR3 bases are TGTGCCAGCAGCCAAGCCGGGACAGCCTCCTACGAGCAGTACTTC.

The chain links TRBV7-9 to TRBJ1-2; D not certain. Germline V gene sequence: CDR1 SEHNR, CDR2 FQNEAQ (reference sequence). The CDR3 has 14 residues. Trimming cost V 1 base and J 6 bases, with 12 bases left between them. CDR3 sequence (DNA): TGTGCCAGCAGCTTAGGTCGGGGTTCAAATGGCTACACCTTC. This encodes CASSLGRGSNGYTF.

The chain employs TRBV5-1 and TRBJ2-4; 11 nucleotides align to TRBD1. J lost 0 bases, V lost 0 bases, and 2 bases had no gene match. Per germline, CDR1 SGHRS and CDR2 YFSETQ. The length of the CDR3 is 17 residues. The CDR3 DNA follows: TGCGCCAGCAGCTTGGCCGGGACAGGGGGAGCCAAAAACATTCAGTACTTC. Protein sequence: CASSLAGTGGAKNIQYF.

The V and J genes are TRBV4-3 and TRBJ1-4; 9 bases fit TRBD1. The germline gives CDR1 LGHNA, CDR2 YSLEER. This CDR3 comprises 16 residues. V lost 3 bases, J lost 4 bases, and 6 bases stayed unmatched. CDR3: CASSQQPTGGNEKLFF. The CDR3, as DNA: TGCGCCAGCAGCCAGCAACCGACAGGGGGTAATGAAAAACTGTTTTTT.

This clone came up a few times. The chain is built from TRBV5-1 and TRBJ1-2, with 8 bases aligning to TRBD1. V shed 4 bases, J shed 6 bases, and the junction held 14 bases outside the gene matches. The CDR3 runs 16 residues. Germline V gene data show CDR1 as SGHRS and CDR2 as YFSETQ. The CDR3 bases are TGCGCCAGCAGCGACGGGACAGGTCGGGGACATGATGGCTACACCTTC. Encoded protein: CASSDGTGRGHDGYTF.